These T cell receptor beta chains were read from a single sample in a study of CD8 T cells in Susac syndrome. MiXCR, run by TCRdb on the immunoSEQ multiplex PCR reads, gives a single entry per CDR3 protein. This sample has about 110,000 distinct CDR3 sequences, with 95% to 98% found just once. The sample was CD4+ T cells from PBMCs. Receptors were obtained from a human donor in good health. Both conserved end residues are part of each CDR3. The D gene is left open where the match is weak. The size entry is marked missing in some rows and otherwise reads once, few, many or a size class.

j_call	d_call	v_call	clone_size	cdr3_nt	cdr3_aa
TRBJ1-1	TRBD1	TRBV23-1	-	TGCGCCAGCACGACAGGGAGAGCTGAAGCTTTCTTT	CASTTGRAEAFF
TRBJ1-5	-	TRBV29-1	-	TGCAGCGTTGAAGTAGGGAATAGCAATCAGCCCCAGCATTTT	CSVEVGNSNQPQHF
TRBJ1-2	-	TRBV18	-	TGTGCCAGCTCCACCAGGGAGGGAGCTAACTATGGCTACACCTTC	CASSTREGANYGYTF
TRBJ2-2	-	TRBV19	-	TGTGCCACCGCGGGAAGCGGGTCGAGGGGCACCGGGGAGCTGTTTTTT	CATAGSGSRGTGELFF
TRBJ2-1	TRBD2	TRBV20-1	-	TGCTCAGGACTAGCGGGGGGACGGAATGAGCAGTTCTTC	CSGLAGGRNEQFF
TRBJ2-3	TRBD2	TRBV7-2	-	TGTGCCAGCAGCTTAGGAGGGAGCGGGGCAGATACGCAGTATTTT	CASSLGGSGADTQYF
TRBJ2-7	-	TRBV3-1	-	TGTGCCAGCAGCCAAGAGGTTAAAAGTATCGAGCAGTACTTC	CASSQEVKSIEQYF
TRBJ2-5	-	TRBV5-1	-	TGCGCCAGCACCCAAACAGGTCCATCCGATCAAGAGACCCAGTACTTC	CASTQTGPSDQETQYF
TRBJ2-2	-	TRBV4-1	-	TGCGCCAGCAGGAGGGGAGCCGGGGAGCTGTTTTTT	CASRRGAGELFF
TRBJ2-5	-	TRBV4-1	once	TGCGCCAGCAGCCAGCCCGGGACCGAAGAGACCCAGTACTTC	CASSQPGTEETQYF
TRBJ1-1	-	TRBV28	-	TGTGCCAGCAGTCTCCGGGCAGCAGAAGCTTTCTTT	CASSLRAAEAFF
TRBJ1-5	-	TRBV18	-	TGTGCCAGCTCACCAGGGGCTGGCAATCAGCCCCAGCATTTT	CASSPGAGNQPQHF
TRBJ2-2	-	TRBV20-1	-	TGCAGTGCTAGGCCCTCACGTCAGAACACCGGGGAGCTGTTTTTT	CSARPSRQNTGELFF
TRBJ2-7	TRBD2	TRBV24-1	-	TGTGCCACCAGCCGAAGCGGGGACGAGCAGTACTTC	CATSRSGDEQYF
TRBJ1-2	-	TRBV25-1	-	TGTGCCAGCAGTGAATCCGGAACTTATGGCTACACCTTC	CASSESGTYGYTF
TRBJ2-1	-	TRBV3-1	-	TGTGCCAGCAACCTACGACTAGTTCCCCACGAGCAGTTCTTC	CASNLRLVPHEQFF
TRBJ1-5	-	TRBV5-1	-	TGCGCCAGCAGCCCGACTTCCAGAAATCAGCCCCAGCATTTT	CASSPTSRNQPQHF
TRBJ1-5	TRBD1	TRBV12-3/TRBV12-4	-	TGTGCCAGCAGTCTATACAGGGGAGTGGGTCAGCCCCAGCATTTT	CASSLYRGVGQPQHF
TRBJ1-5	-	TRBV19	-	TGTGCCAGTAGTCCACAACAGGGAAATCAGCCCCAGCATTTT	CASSPQQGNQPQHF
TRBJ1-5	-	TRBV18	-	TGTGCCAGCTCACCATCTGGGGCTGACAACGGGCCCCAGCATTTT	CASSPSGADNGPQHF
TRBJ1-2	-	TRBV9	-	TGTGCCAGCAGCGCCGACGGGGGCTACTATGGCTACACCTTC	CASSADGGYYGYTF
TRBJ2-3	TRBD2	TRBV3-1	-	TGTGCCAGCAGCCCCAGACTAGCGGGAGTGGCAGATACGCAGTATTTT	CASSPRLAGVADTQYF
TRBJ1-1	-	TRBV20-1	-	TGCAGTGAGGTTAGGGTTTTTAACACTGAAGCTTTCTTT	CSEVRVFNTEAFF
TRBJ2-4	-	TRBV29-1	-	TGCAGCGTGGCCCCGGACAGATCGAGCCTTAGCGCGGACTTC	CSVAPDRSSLSADF
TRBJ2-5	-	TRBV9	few	TGTGCCAGCAGCGTTTCGGGCGGAGAGACCCAGTACTTC	CASSVSGGETQYF
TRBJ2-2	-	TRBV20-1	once	TGCAGTGCTCCCCGGGACGTAACCGGGGAGCTGTTTTTT	CSAPRDVTGELFF
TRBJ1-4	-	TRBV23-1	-	TGCGCCAGCAGTCAATCTCGGTGGGGCAGGGACGAAAAACTGTTTTTT	CASSQSRWGRDEKLFF
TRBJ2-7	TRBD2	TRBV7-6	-	TGTGCCAGCAGCTTAAATGGACTAGCGGGAGGCTCAGTCAGAAGTTACGAGCAGTACTTC	CASSLNGLAGGSVRSYEQYF
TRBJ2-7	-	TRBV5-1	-	TGCGCCAGCAGCTTGGTCGTACTAGGGGAGCAGTACTTC	CASSLVVLGEQYF
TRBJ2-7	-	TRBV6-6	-	TGTGCCAGCAGTTACTCGGAATCCTCAGTCTACGAGCAGTACTTC	CASSYSESSVYEQYF
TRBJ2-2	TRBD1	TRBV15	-	TGTGCCACCAGCAGGGAGAGTAAAGGGGGCTTCACCGGGGAGCTGTTTTTT	CATSRESKGGFTGELFF
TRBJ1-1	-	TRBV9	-	TGTGCCAGCAGCGAGCCCCCCGTGGCGACTGAAGCTTTCTTT	CASSEPPVATEAFF
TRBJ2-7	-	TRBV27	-	TGTGCCAGCAGCTCGACAGGCTTCTACGAGCAGTACTTC	CASSSTGFYEQYF
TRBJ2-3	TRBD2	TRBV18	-	TGTGCCAGCTCACCCCTCAGCGGGGGGGCAGGAGATACGCAGTATTTT	CASSPLSGGAGDTQYF
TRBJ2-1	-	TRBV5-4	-	TGTGCCAGCAGCCAAGGGGGCCTAGCGGGTACTGAGCAGTTCTTC	CASSQGGLAGTEQFF
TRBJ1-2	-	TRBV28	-	TGTGCCAGCAGTAAAGACCGTTGGGAGAACTATGGCTACACCTTC	CASSKDRWENYGYTF
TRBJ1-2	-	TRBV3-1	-	TGTGCCAGCAGCCAAGATTACCCAGGGGCACACTATGGCTACACCTTC	CASSQDYPGAHYGYTF
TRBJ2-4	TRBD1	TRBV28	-	TGTGCCAGCAGTCCCTGGACAGGGGAAGCCAAAAACATTCAGTACTTC	CASSPWTGEAKNIQYF
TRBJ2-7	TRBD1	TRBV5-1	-	TGCGCCAGCAGCTTGGTGCCGGGACAGAGCTACGAGCAGTACTTC	CASSLVPGQSYEQYF
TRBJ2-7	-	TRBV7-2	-	TGTGCCAGCAGCAACGCCAAGGGGGTATATCAATACGAGCAGTACTTC	CASSNAKGVYQYEQYF
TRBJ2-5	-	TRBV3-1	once	TGTGCCAGCAGCCAAGCCCAAGAGACCCAGTACTTC	CASSQAQETQYF
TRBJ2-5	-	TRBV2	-	TGTGCCAGCAGTCCGGGGGTTGAGACCCAGTACTTC	CASSPGVETQYF
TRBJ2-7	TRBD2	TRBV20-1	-	TGCAGTGCTACGGGTTCGGGTAGCCCGGGGGGATACGAACAGTACTTC	CSATGSGSPGGYEQYF
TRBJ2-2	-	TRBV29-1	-	TGCAGCGTTGAAGCGGGACGAGAGAAGGCCGGGGAGCTGTTTTTT	CSVEAGREKAGELFF
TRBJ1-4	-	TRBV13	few	TGTGCCAGCAGCTCGGAAGGGGGGGAAGGAAAACTGTTTTTT	CASSSEGGEGKLFF
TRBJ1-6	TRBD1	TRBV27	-	TGTGCCAGCAGTTTCAGCCAGGGGGACTATAATTCACCCCTCCACTTT	CASSFSQGDYNSPLHF
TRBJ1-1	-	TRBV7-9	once	TGTGCCAGCAGCTTTAGGGGGGGCACATTCAGTCCTGAAGCTTTCTTT	CASSFRGGTFSPEAFF
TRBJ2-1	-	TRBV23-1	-	TGCGCCAGCAGTCAGAGTCGGGGGTTGAATGAGCAGTTCTTC	CASSQSRGLNEQFF
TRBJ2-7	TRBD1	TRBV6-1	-	TGTGCCAGCATTATGCAGGACAGGACCGCCTACGAGCAGTACTTC	CASIMQDRTAYEQYF
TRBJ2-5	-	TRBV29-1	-	TGCAGCGTTGAAATCGGGACTTCCCAAGAGACCCAGTACTTC	CSVEIGTSQETQYF
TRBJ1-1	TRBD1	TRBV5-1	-	TGCGCCAGCAGCGGACAGGGGGGAAGGTCTGAAGCTTTCTTT	CASSGQGGRSEAFF
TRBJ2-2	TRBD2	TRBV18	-	TGTGCCAGCTCCCTCCTTAGCGGGACGAACACCGGGGAGCTGTTTTTT	CASSLLSGTNTGELFF
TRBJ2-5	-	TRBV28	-	TGTGCCAGCACTGAGAGGGGAAAAGAGACCCAGTACTTC	CASTERGKETQYF
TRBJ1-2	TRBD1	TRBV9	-	TGTGCCAGCGGCCGACAGGGAGGTGGCTACACCTTC	CASGRQGGGYTF
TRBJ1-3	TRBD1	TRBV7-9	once	TGTGCCAGCAGCCCCCCAGGGACAGCCTCTGGAAACACCATATATTTT	CASSPPGTASGNTIYF